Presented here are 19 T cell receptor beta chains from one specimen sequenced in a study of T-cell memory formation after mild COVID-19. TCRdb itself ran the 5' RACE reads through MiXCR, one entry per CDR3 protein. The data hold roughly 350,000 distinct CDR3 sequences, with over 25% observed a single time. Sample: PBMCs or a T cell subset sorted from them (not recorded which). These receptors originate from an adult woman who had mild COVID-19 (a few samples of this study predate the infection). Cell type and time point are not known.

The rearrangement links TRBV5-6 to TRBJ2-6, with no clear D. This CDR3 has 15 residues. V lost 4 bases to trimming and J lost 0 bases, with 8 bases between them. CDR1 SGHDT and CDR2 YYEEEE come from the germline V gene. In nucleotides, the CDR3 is TGTGCCAGCAGCCGCCGGATCTCTGGGGCCAACGTCCTGACTTTC. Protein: CASSRRISGANVLTF.

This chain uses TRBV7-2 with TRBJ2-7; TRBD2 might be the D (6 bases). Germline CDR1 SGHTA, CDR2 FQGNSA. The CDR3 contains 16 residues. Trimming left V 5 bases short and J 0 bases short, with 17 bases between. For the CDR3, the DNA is TGTGCCAGCAGCCGACGAGGCGGGGAAAGCTCCTACGAGCAGTACTTC. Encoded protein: CASSRRGGESSYEQYF.

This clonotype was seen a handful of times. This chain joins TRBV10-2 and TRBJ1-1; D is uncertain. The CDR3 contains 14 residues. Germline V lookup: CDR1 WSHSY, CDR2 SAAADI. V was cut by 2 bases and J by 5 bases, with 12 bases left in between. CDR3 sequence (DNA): TGCGCCAGCAGTGAGGCGGAGGTGAGAACTGAAGCTTTCTTT. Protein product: CASSEAEVRTEAFF.

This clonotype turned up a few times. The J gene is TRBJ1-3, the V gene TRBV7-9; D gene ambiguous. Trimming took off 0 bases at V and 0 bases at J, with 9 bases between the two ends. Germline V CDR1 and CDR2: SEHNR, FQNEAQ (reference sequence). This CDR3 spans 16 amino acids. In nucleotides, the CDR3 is TGTGCCAGCAGCTTAGCGACCGCCAGCTCTGGAAACACCATATATTTT. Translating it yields CASSLATASSGNTIYF. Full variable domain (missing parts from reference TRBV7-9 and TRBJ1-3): DTGVSQNPRHKITKRGQNVTFRCDPISEHNRLYWYRQTLGQGPEFLTYFQNEAQLEKSRLLSDRFSAERPKGSFSTLEIQRTEQGDSAMYLCASSLATASSGNTIYFGEGSWLTVV.

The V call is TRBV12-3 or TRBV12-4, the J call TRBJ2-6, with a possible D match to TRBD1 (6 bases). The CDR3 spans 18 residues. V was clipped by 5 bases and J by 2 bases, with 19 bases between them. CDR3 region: CASSPAGDIVAGANVLTF. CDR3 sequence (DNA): TGTGCCAGCAGTCCCGCCGGGGACATTGTGGCTGGGGCCAACGTCCTGACTTTC.

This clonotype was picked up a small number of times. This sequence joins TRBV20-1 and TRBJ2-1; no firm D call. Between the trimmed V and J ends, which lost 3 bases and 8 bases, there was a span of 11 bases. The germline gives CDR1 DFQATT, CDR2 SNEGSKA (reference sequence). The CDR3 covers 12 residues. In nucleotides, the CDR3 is TGCAGTGCTAGGGAGTTGGGTCATGAGCAGTTCTTC. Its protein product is CSARELGHEQFF.

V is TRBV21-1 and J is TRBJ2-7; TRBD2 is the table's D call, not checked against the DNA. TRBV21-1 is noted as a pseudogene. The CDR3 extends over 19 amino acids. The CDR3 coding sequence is TGTGCCAGCAGCAAAAAGACTTTGAGAACTAGCGGTTTTTGGTACGAGCAGTACTTC. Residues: CASSKKTLRTSGFWYEQYF.

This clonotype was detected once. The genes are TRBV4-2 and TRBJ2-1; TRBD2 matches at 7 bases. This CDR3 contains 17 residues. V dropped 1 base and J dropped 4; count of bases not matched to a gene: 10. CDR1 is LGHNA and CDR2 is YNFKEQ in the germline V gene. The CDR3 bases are TGTGCCAGCAGCCAAGGAGGTTCGGGAGGAACTTACAATGAGCAGTTCTTC. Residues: CASSQGGSGGTYNEQFF.

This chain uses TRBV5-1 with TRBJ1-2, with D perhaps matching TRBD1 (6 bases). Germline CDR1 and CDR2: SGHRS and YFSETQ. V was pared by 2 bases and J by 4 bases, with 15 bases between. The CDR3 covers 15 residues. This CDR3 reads CASSFNGGLRYGYTF. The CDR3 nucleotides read TGCGCCAGCAGCTTTAACGGGGGGCTTCGCTATGGCTACACCTTC.

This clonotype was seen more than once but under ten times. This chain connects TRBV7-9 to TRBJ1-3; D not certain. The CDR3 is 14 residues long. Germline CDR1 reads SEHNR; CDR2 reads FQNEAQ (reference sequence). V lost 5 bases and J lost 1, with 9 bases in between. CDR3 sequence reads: CASSPAGSGNTIYF. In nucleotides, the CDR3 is TGTGCCAGCAGCCCGGCGGGATCTGGAAACACCATATATTTT.

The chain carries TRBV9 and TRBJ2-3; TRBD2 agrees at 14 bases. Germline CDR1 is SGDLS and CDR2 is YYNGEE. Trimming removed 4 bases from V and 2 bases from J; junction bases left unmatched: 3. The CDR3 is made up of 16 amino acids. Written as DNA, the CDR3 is TGTGCCAGCAGCAGACTAGCGGGAGGGTTCACAGATACGCAGTATTTT. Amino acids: CASSRLAGGFTDTQYF.

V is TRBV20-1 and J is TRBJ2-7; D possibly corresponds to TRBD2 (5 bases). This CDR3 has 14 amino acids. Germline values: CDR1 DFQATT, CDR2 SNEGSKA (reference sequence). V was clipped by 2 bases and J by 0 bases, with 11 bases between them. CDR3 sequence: CSARLRGTSYEQYF. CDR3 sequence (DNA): TGCAGTGCTAGACTCCGGGGAACCTCCTACGAGCAGTACTTC.

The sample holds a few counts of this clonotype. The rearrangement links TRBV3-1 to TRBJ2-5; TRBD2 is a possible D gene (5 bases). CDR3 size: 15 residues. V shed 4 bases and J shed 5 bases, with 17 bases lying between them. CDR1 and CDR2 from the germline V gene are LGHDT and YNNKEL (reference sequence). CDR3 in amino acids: CASSPRRASGETQYF. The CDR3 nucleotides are TGTGCCAGCAGCCCTCGTCGAGCCTCGGGGGAGACCCAGTACTTC.

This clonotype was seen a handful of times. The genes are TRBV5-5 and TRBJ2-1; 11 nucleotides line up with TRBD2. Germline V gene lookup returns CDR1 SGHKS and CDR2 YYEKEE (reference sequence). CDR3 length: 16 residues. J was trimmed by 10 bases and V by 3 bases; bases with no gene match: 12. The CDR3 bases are TGTGCCAGCAGCTCCGAAAAATCTAGCGGGGGGCACGAGCAGTTCTTC. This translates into CASSSEKSSGGHEQFF.

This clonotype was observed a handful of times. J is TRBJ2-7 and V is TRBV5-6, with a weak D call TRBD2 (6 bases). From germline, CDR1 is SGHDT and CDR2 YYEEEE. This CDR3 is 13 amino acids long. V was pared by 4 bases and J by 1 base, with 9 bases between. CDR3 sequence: CASSRRGSYEQYF. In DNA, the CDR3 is TGTGCCAGCAGCAGGCGGGGATCCTACGAGCAGTACTTC.

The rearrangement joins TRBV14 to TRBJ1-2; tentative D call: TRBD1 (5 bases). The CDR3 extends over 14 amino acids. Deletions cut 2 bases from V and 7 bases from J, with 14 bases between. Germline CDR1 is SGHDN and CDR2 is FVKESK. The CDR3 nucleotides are TGTGCCAGCAGCCAATTCAGGGATTCTTTTGGCTACACCTTC. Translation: CASSQFRDSFGYTF.

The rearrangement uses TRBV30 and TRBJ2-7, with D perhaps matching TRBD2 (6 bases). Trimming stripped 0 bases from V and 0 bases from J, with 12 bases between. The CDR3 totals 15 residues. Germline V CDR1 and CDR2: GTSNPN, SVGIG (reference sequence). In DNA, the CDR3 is TGTGCCTGGAGTGTGGGGTCGGGACTCTCCTACGAGCAGTACTTC. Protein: CAWSVGSGLSYEQYF.

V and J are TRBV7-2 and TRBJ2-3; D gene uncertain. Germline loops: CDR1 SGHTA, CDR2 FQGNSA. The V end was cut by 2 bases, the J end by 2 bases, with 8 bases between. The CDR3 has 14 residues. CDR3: CASSLTGYTDTQYF. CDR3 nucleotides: TGTGCCAGCAGCTTAACCGGCTACACAGATACGCAGTATTTT. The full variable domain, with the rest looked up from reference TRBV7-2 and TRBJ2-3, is GAGVSQSPSNKVTEKGKDVELRCDPISGHTALYWYRQSLGQGLEFLIYFQGNSAPDKSGLPSDRFSAERTGGSVSTLTIQRTQQEDSAVYLCASSLTGYTDTQYFGPGTRLTVL.

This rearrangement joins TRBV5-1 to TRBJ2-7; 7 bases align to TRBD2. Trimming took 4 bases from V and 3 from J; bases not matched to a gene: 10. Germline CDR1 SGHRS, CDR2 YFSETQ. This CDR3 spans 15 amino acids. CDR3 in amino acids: CASSPKGGSFYEQYF. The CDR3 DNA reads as TGCGCCAGCAGCCCTAAGGGCGGGAGTTTCTACGAGCAGTACTTC.